This T cell receptor (beta chain) is drawn from a study of OX40 agonist ivuxolimab in advanced cancers. Background on the study: Every 2 weeks, patients got intravenous ivuxolimab at one of six dose levels (0.01-10 mg/kg).

Blood sampling was done at baseline, cycle 4 day 1, and cycle 7 day 1. Measured with immunoSEQ multiplex PCR; TCRdb has only the in-frame clones, and not every one. Among tens of thousands of clones listed, 70% to 85% were seen once. Sequenced here: CD4+ or CD8+ T cells sorted from blood, sampled in a trial of the OX40 agonist ivuxolimab. This TCR was sampled from an adult with an advanced solid tumor such as melanoma, head and neck, liver or kidney cancer.

The CDR3 is CSVEARQGDTEAFF. The DNA of the CDR3 is TGCAGCGTTGAAGCCCGACAGGGAGACACTGAAGCTTTCTTT. The V and J genes are TRBV29-1 and TRBJ1-1; the match to TRBD1 covers 7 bases. Germline CDR1 SQVTM, CDR2 ANQGSEA. The CDR3 contains 14 residues. J was trimmed by 3 bases and V by 1 base; bases with no gene match: 5.